The clone carrying this T cell receptor (beta chain) was counted only a few times. Antigen: not known. Via CD45RO/CCR7/CD25/CD127/CD95/CD27, cells of the CD4+ naive, central memory, regulatory and stem cell-like memory subsets were sorted. Of the isolated RNA, all was reverse transcribed, and so the sequenced material was expressed TCRB transcripts. It was found that naive, central memory and regulatory T cell samples averaged approximately 3.6 million reads. Assay used: immunoSEQ multiplex PCR; TCRdb lists only in-frame clones, some missing. Here the sample spans under 350,000 clones, around 7.3% being singletons. The data stem from a study of beta chain features in type 1 diabetes. V gave up 5 bases and J gave up 4 bases, with 14 bases separating them. Germline CDR1 reads SGHTA; CDR2 reads FQGNSA. This CDR3 region has 14 residues. Study conclusions and caveats: Within each of all four CD4+ subsets, Type 1 diabetes patients had TCRB CDR3s that were moderately but significantly shorter.

The sequencing sample was made of central memory CD4+ T cells from blood. This sequence was found in a woman under 30 in good health. The chain combines TRBV7-2 with TRBJ1-2; D unclear. The CDR3 coding sequence is TGTGCCAGCAGCAGCCCCGAGGGTGTCTATGGCTACACCTTC. Its protein product is CASSSPEGVYGYTF.